The 7 T cell receptor beta chains listed next were all sequenced from one sample in a study of blood T cell repertoires in COVID-19. TCRdb's table, derived via immunoSEQ multiplex PCR, lists solely in-frame clones and lacks some. The sample records approximately 150,000 clones, under 85% being singletons. The sequencing sample was made of peripheral blood. The receptors here all came from a human donor in a cohort sampled during active COVID-19.

The chain carries TRBV11-3 and TRBJ1-1; the D gene is possibly TRBD1 (6 bases). The CDR3 sequence is 15 residues long. From germline, CDR1 is SGHNT and CDR2 YENEEA. V dropped 7 bases and J dropped 0 bases, with 15 bases sitting between them. The CDR3, as DNA: TGTGCCAGCACTCCCGGACAGAGGATGAACACTGAAGCTTTCTTT. Amino acid sequence: CASTPGQRMNTEAFF.

V is TRBV7-9 and J is TRBJ1-2; perhaps TRBD1 as D (5 bases). Germline CDR1 and CDR2: SEHNR and FQNEAQ (reference sequence). This CDR3 is built from 12 residues. V lost 0 bases and J 7 bases, leaving 6 bases between the germline ends. The CDR3 region is CASSLAQGGYTF. CDR3 sequence (DNA): TGTGCCAGCAGCTTAGCGCAGGGTGGCTACACCTTC.

V gene TRBV5-1 combines with J gene TRBJ1-1, with a possible D match to TRBD1 (5 bases). From germline, CDR1 is SGHRS and CDR2 YFSETQ. The CDR3 extends over 15 amino acids. V lost 3 bases and J lost 1, with 13 bases in between. CDR3 DNA: TGCGCCAGCAGCTCCAAGGGGAAGCCGAACACTGAAGCTTTCTTT. As protein: CASSSKGKPNTEAFF.

The V call is TRBV11-3, the J call TRBJ2-3; the D gene is possibly TRBD1 (6 bases). Germline loops: CDR1 SGHNT, CDR2 YENEEA. V was cut by 4 bases and J by 6 bases, with 11 bases left in between. The CDR3 contains 13 residues. DNA of the CDR3: TGTGCCAGCAGCTCTGGGGGCGGGGATACGCAGTATTTT. Its protein is CASSSGGGDTQYF.

The chain joins TRBV19 to TRBJ1-6; 7 nucleotides match TRBD1. Germline V CDR1 and CDR2: LNHDA, SQIVND (reference sequence). This CDR3 is built from 17 residues. The J segment lost 5 bases and the V segment lost 1 base, leaving 8 bases of the junction unmatched. The CDR3 loop is CASSIGATGQHNSPLHF. CDR3 in DNA: TGTGCCAGTAGTATAGGGGCTACGGGACAGCATAATTCACCCCTCCACTTT.

The chain uses TRBV2 and TRBJ1-2, with unresolved D. Looked up from germline, CDR1 is SNHLY and CDR2 is FYNNEI. This CDR3 is 12 amino acids long. With 11 bases removed from V and 4 bases from J, the gap between germline ends came to 14 bases. This chain's CDR3 is CAGLGGVYGYTF. The CDR3 bases are TGTGCCGGCCTGGGAGGAGTCTATGGCTACACCTTC.

The V call is TRBV6-1, the J call TRBJ1-6, with D possibly TRBD1 on 5 matching bases. This CDR3 region has 16 residues. Germline CDR1 is MNHNS and CDR2 is SASEGT. V lost 0 bases to trimming and J lost 10 bases, with 16 bases between them. The CDR3 protein is CASSEAVSGKGSPLHF. The CDR3 DNA is TGTGCCAGCAGTGAAGCGGTTTCAGGGAAGGGGTCACCCCTCCACTTT.